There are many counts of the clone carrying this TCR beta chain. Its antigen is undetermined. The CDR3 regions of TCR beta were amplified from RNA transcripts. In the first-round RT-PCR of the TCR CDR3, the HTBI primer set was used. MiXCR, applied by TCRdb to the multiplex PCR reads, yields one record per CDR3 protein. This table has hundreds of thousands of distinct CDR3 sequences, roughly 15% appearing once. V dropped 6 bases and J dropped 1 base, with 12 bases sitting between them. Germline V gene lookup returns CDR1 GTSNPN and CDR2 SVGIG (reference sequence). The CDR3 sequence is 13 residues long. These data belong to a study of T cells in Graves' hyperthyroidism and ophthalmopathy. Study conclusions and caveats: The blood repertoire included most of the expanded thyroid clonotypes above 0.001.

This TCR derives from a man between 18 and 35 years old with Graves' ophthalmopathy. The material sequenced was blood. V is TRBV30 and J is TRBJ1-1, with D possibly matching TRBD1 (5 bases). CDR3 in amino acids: CACEEQANTEAFF. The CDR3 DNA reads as TGTGCCTGCGAAGAACAGGCGAACACTGAAGCTTTCTTT.